This entry concerns a single T cell receptor beta chain. Assay: immunoSEQ multiplex PCR; the TCRdb copy retains only in-frame clones and omits some. The sample has 85,000 to 100,000 clones; approximately 93% are singletons. This sample is part of a study of T cell changes during pregnancy in multiple sclerosis. Germline CDR1 SQVTM, CDR2 ANQGSEA. J was trimmed by 4 bases and V by 4 bases; bases with no gene match: 7. This CDR3 is built from 14 residues. The sequence was obtained from a female donor with multiple sclerosis, enrolled in a pregnancy study. Sample: peripheral blood, taken after pregnancy. The chain recombines TRBV29-1 with TRBJ2-3; 8 bases align to TRBD2. CDR3 coding DNA: TGCAGCGTTGTAGGTAGCGGGATCGCAGATACGCAGTATTTT. It is translated as CSVVGSGIADTQYF.